The next 4 T cell receptor beta chains were all read from a single sample in a study of beta chain features in type 1 diabetes. Study-wide results and limits: Shorter TCRB CDR3s, moderately but significantly so, marked every one of the four CD4+ subsets in Type 1 diabetes patients.

The antigens these receptors bind are not known. Expressed TCRB transcripts were sequenced after all isolated RNA was converted to cDNA. Libraries were prepared by immunoSEQ multiplex PCR; TCRdb keeps only in-frame clonotypes and omits some of them. The table lists some 140,000 clones, around 8.8% of them singletons. The sample taken for sequencing was central memory CD4+ T cells from blood. The receptors were gathered from a man under 40 with type 1 diabetes.

Only a few counts were recorded for this clone. The rearrangement links TRBV6-5 to TRBJ1-1; D uncertain. Germline-derived CDR1 and CDR2 are MNHEY and SVGAGI. This CDR3 has 15 residues. V lost 6 bases and J 8 bases, leaving 22 bases between the germline ends. In nucleotides, the CDR3 is TGTGCCAGCAGCCCTAAGGGCGGGTACGTGGGGGAAGCTTTCTTT. Translation: CASSPKGGYVGEAFF.

There are a few counts of this clone. The V call is TRBV20-1, the J call TRBJ2-3; the D is unclear. The CDR3 sequence is 11 residues long. Germline values: CDR1 DFQATT, CDR2 SNEGSKA (reference sequence). V was cut by 6 bases and J by 5 bases, with 9 bases left in between. CDR3 nucleotides: TGCAGTGCAAGCGACGGAGATACGCAGTATTTT. This translates into CSASDGDTQYF.

The V gene is TRBV10-3, the J gene TRBJ2-5, with 9 positions matching TRBD1. The V gene's germline CDR1 is ENHRY and CDR2 SYGVKD. Germline trimming cut 4 bases from V and 5 bases from J; bases unmatched to any gene: 5. The CDR3 contains 14 residues. The CDR3 DNA reads TGTGCCATCAGTGTACAGGGGGCGCTGGAGACCCAGTACTTC. It encodes CAISVQGALETQYF.

This clone was counted only a few times. This chain uses TRBV19 with TRBJ1-6; D gene unclear. V lost 6 bases, J lost 6 bases, and 15 bases lay in between. The CDR3 extends over 15 amino acids. The V gene's germline CDR1 is LNHDA and CDR2 SQIVND (reference sequence). The CDR3 DNA is TGTGCCAGTAGATCCGAGGAGGCCTCTAATTCACCCCTCCACTTT. Residues: CASRSEEASNSPLHF.